This T cell receptor beta chain was sequenced in a study of cytomegalovirus exposure and HLA in healthy donors. Whole-study findings and limits: Several of the most significant clusters appeared, in a later analysis, to be linked to common viral pathogens. In a later analysis, TCR association rates varied by HLA locus: DRB1 most, HLA-C fewest. Being indistinguishable, some V segments were excluded, TRBV6-2 and TRBV6-3 among them.

With 60 Vbeta and 13 Jbeta primers, the PCR was carried out. The method was immunoSEQ multiplex PCR; TCRdb's version includes in-frame clones alone and lacks a portion of them. The sample carries about 110,000 clones, 67% recorded once. A note on this clone: Its antigen is still unknown.

CDR1 is PRHDT, CDR2 FYEKMQ, per germline (reference sequence). This CDR3 has 13 residues. The V gene end was trimmed by 5 bases and the J gene end by 0 bases; junction bases not matched to a gene: 1. Sequenced material: PBMCs. The sequence was obtained from a man aged 18 to 35 in good health and CMV-seropositive. The rearrangement uses TRBV13 and TRBJ2-7, with TRBD1 matching over 7 bases. CDR3 sequence: CASSHRGSYEQYF. The DNA for the CDR3 is TGTGCCAGCAGCCACAGGGGCTCCTACGAGCAGTACTTC.